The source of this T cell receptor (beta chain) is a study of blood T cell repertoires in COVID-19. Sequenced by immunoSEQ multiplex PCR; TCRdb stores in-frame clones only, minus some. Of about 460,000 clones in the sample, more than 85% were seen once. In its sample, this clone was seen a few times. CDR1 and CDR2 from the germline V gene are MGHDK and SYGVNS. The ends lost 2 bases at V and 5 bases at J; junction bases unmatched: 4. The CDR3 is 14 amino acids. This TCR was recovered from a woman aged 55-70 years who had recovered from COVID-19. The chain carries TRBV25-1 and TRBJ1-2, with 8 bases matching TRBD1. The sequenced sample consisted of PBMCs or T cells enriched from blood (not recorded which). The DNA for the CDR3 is TGTGCCAGCAGTGAAGGGGACAGGTTTTATGGCTACACCTTC. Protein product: CASSEGDRFYGYTF.